The 23 T cell receptor beta chains given below trace back to one sample, sequenced in a study of blood T cell repertoires in COVID-19. Some clones are missing from TCRdb's copy, which holds only in-frame ones; the method was immunoSEQ multiplex PCR. This sample yields some 150,000 clones, of which 85% to 90% are seen a single time; roughly 8% belongs to the top ten. Sequenced: peripheral blood. The receptors were sampled from a woman between 55 and 75 years old with acute or convalescent COVID-19.

The J gene is TRBJ2-3, the V gene TRBV28; D perhaps matches TRBD1 (5 bases). From germline, CDR1 is MDHEN and CDR2 SYDVKM. The V end lost 0 bases, the J end lost 9 bases, and 13 bases lay between the germline ends. The CDR3 extends over 14 amino acids. CDR3 DNA: TGTGCCAGCAGTTTATGGGGGCCCCAAGACACGCAGTATTTT. Protein: CASSLWGPQDTQYF.

V gene TRBV30 combines with J gene TRBJ1-2, with unresolved D. This CDR3 region has 14 residues. CDR1 is GTSNPN and CDR2 is SVGIG in the germline V gene (reference sequence). V was clipped by 2 bases and J by 2 bases, with 12 bases between them. The CDR3 DNA reads TGTGCCTGGAGTTTGCGGCGGTCAAACTATGGCTACACCTTC. Amino acids: CAWSLRRSNYGYTF.

In this sample, this clone turned up once. The rearrangement uses TRBV29-1 and TRBJ1-2; D gene uncertain. Trimming left V 7 bases short and J 1 base short, with 10 bases between. The CDR3 loop spans 12 amino acids. The germline CDR1 and CDR2 sequences are SQVTM and ANQGSEA. Written as DNA, the CDR3 is TGCAGCGCTGCCGGGAGTAACTATGGCTACACCTTC. This translates into CSAAGSNYGYTF.

This chain joins TRBV6-5 and TRBJ2-3, with TRBD1 as a possible D gene (6 bases). V was cut by 2 bases and J by 6 bases, with 6 bases left in between. Germline lookup yields CDR1 MNHEY and CDR2 SVGAGI. This CDR3 contains 12 residues. The CDR3 reads CASSYTGDTQYF. CDR3 coding DNA: TGTGCCAGCAGTTACACAGGGGATACGCAGTATTTT.

The chain recombines TRBV24-1 with TRBJ2-2; D ambiguous. This CDR3 has 14 amino acids. From germline, CDR1 is KGHDR and CDR2 SFDVKD. Trimming left V 8 bases short and J 1 base short, with 10 bases between. Here the CDR3 DNA reads TGTGCCACCATGAACCCCAGGAACACCGGGGAGCTGTTTTTT. This encodes CATMNPRNTGELFF.

This chain links TRBV9 with TRBJ1-6, with TRBD1 matching 8 bases. The CDR3 loop spans 16 amino acids. V gave up 4 bases and J gave up 8 bases; unmatched junction bases: 11. Germline-derived CDR1 and CDR2 are SGDLS and YYNGEE. CDR3 bases: TGTGCCAGCAGCTCTCGGACAGGGTTGGAGGATTCACCCCTCCACTTT. Encoded protein: CASSSRTGLEDSPLHF.

In DNA, the CDR3 is TGTGCCAGCAGACAGGGCGATGAAAAACTGTTTTTT. It codes for CASRQGDEKLFF. The chain has TRBV28 and TRBJ1-4, with D maybe TRBD1 (6 bases). V was clipped by 6 bases and J by 6 bases, with 8 bases between them. The CDR3 spans 12 residues. CDR1 is MDHEN, CDR2 SYDVKM, per germline.

V gene TRBV5-4 combines with J gene TRBJ1-4; the match to TRBD1 covers 7 bases. CDR3 length: 16 residues. CDR1 and CDR2 from the germline V gene are SGHNT and YYREEE (reference sequence). V dropped 3 bases and J dropped 2; count of bases not matched to a gene: 7. CDR3 nucleotides: TGTGCCAGCAGCTCCCGTTCGACAGGGACTAATGAAAAACTGTTTTTT. Translating it yields CASSSRSTGTNEKLFF.

This rearrangement joins TRBV7-6 to TRBJ2-2; 9 bases match TRBD1. J lost 7 bases, V lost 4 bases, and 4 bases had no gene match. The CDR3 has 14 amino acids. Germline CDR1 SGHVS, CDR2 FNYEAQ. CDR3 region: CASSSQGAGGELFF. As DNA, the CDR3 is TGTGCCAGCAGCTCACAGGGGGCCGGCGGGGAGCTGTTTTTT.

The chain carries TRBV5-1 and TRBJ2-3; tentative D call: TRBD2 (5 bases). Trimming pared 0 bases from V and 3 bases from J, leaving 11 bases between. This CDR3 is 15 amino acids long. Germline V gives CDR1 SGHRS, CDR2 YFSETQ. CDR3 sequence reads: CASSLGLLGTDTQYF. CDR3 coding DNA: TGCGCCAGCAGCTTGGGACTATTGGGGACAGATACGCAGTATTTT.

V usage is TRBV12-5 and J usage is TRBJ2-7, with a tentative D call TRBD1 (6 bases). CDR1 LGHNT and CDR2 FRNRAP come from the germline V gene. The length of the CDR3 is 15 residues. The V end lost 0 bases, the J end lost 2 bases, and 11 bases lay between the germline ends. In nucleotides, the CDR3 is TGTGCTAGTGGTTTGGTAGCCAGGGGACCCTACGAGCAGTACTTC. Residues: CASGLVARGPYEQYF.

The chain links TRBV5-1 to TRBJ2-6; D remains unclear. The germline V gene encodes CDR1 SGHRS and CDR2 YFSETQ. V shed 4 bases and J shed 0 bases, with 8 bases lying between them. The CDR3 runs 15 residues. The CDR3 protein is CASSPPSSGANVLTF. The CDR3, as DNA: TGCGCCAGCAGCCCCCCGAGCTCTGGGGCCAACGTCCTGACTTTC.

V gene TRBV7-9 combines with J gene TRBJ2-5; TRBD2 matches 7 bases. J lost 5 bases, V lost 2 bases, and 2 bases had no gene match. Germline CDR1 and CDR2: SEHNR and FQNEAQ (reference sequence). The CDR3 is 13 residues long. The CDR3 DNA sequence: TGTGCCAGCAGCTTACTCGGGGGGGAGACCCAGTACTTC. Protein sequence: CASSLLGGETQYF.

The J gene is TRBJ2-2, the V gene TRBV12-5; tentative D call: TRBD2 (6 bases). The germline gives CDR1 LGHNT, CDR2 FRNRAP. The CDR3 has 19 residues. Trimming took off 1 base at V and 5 bases at J, with 23 bases between the two ends. CDR3 sequence reads: CASGLALPLRRDRTGELFF. The DNA of the CDR3 is TGTGCTAGTGGTTTGGCACTCCCCTTACGGCGGGATCGGACCGGGGAGCTGTTTTTT.

This chain joins TRBV5-4 and TRBJ2-7, with D perhaps matching TRBD2 (6 bases). With 4 bases removed from V and 4 bases from J, the gap between germline ends came to 15 bases. The germline V gene has CDR1 SGHNT and CDR2 YYREEE (reference sequence). There are 14 residues in the CDR3. CDR3 DNA sequence: TGTGCCAGCAGCACCTCGGTCGGGGGTTACGAGCAGTACTTC. As protein: CASSTSVGGYEQYF.

J is TRBJ2-3 and V is TRBV19; 13 positions agree with TRBD2. From germline, CDR1 is LNHDA and CDR2 SQIVND (reference sequence). After removal of 11 bases from V and 3 bases from J, the junction contained 17 bases not matched to a gene. The CDR3 contains 18 residues. The CDR3 loop reads CASSGGLAGAPQTDTQYF. The CDR3 DNA follows: TGTGCCTCCTCGGGAGGACTAGCGGGGGCCCCACAGACAGATACGCAGTATTTT.

Only a few counts were recorded for this clone. The chain combines TRBV27 with TRBJ2-1; no firm D call. Per germline, CDR1 MNHEY and CDR2 SMNVEV (reference sequence). V lost 4 bases and J lost 1, with 14 bases in between. CDR3 length: 16 amino acids. CDR3 amino acids: CASSSKQRVSYNEQFF. DNA of the CDR3: TGTGCCAGCAGTTCAAAACAGAGAGTTTCCTACAATGAGCAGTTCTTC.

This clone occurred a few times. The DNA for the CDR3 is TGTGCCAGCAGCCCGCCCGGACAGGGGGCCAGCGGCTACACCTTC. The encoded protein is CASSPPGQGASGYTF. V is TRBV11-3 and J is TRBJ1-2; TRBD1 matches at 11 bases. V gave up 5 bases and J gave up 8 bases; unmatched junction bases: 10. CDR1 and CDR2 from the germline V gene are SGHNT and YENEEA. This CDR3 is built from 15 residues.

V is TRBV4-1 and J is TRBJ1-1; TRBD1 might be the D (6 bases). CDR1 is MGHRA, CDR2 YSYEKL, per germline. The CDR3 extends over 14 amino acids. Between the trimmed V and J ends, which lost 1 base and 1 base, there was a span of 7 bases. Here the CDR3 reads CASSQAGANTEAFF. The DNA for the CDR3 is TGCGCCAGCAGCCAAGCAGGGGCGAACACTGAAGCTTTCTTT.

The chain recombines TRBV2 with TRBJ1-1; D not certain. The CDR3 consists of 13 residues. The V end was cut by 7 bases, the J end by 1 base, with 10 bases between. Germline V gene lookup returns CDR1 SNHLY and CDR2 FYNNEI. The CDR3 loop is CASTRDSNTEAFF. DNA of the CDR3: TGTGCCAGCACCCGGGATTCGAACACTGAAGCTTTCTTT.

The rearrangement links TRBV18 to TRBJ2-6; 12 bases map to TRBD1. The V and J ends lost 3 bases and 1 base, in that order; junction bases with no gene match: 4. Germline lookup yields CDR1 KGHSH and CDR2 LQKENI. There are 18 residues in the CDR3. DNA for the CDR3: TGTGCCAGCTCACCGGAGGGACAGGGGGCGTCTGGGGCCAACGTCCTGACTTTC. Its translation is CASSPEGQGASGANVLTF.

This clone has a single count. The chain carries TRBV3-1 (or the pseudogene TRBV3-2) and TRBJ1-2, with 7 bases identical to TRBD1. This CDR3 region has 16 residues. Trimming at V came to 1 base and at J to 4 bases, leaving 9 bases not matched to a gene. Germline CDR1 reads LGHDT; CDR2 reads YNNKEL (reference sequence). The CDR3 coding sequence is TGTGCCAGCAGCCAAGCACTGGTCAGGGGGGTCTATGGCTACACCTTC. This encodes CASSQALVRGVYGYTF.

The V call is TRBV12-3 or TRBV12-4, the J call TRBJ2-7; TRBD1 is a possible D gene (5 bases). Trimming stripped 6 bases from V and 0 bases from J, with 9 bases between. This CDR3 comprises 13 residues. The CDR3 is CASSWGNSYEQYF. CDR3 sequence (DNA): TGTGCCAGCAGCTGGGGCAACTCCTACGAGCAGTACTTC.